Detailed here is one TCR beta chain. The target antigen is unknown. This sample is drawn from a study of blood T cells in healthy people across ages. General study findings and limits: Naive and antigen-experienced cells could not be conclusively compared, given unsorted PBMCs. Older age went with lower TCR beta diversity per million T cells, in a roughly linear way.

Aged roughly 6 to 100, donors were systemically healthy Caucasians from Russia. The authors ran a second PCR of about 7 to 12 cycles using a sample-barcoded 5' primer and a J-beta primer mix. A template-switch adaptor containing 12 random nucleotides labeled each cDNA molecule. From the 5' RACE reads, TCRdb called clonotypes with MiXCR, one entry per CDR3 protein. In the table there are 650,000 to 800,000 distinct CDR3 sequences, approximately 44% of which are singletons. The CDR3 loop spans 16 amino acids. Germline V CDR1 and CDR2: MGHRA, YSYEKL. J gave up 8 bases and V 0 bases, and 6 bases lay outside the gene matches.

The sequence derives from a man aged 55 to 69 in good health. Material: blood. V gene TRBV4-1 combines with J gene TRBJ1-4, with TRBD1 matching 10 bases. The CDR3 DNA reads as TGCGCCAGCAGCCAAGACGGGACAGGGGTATGGGAAAAACTGTTTTTT. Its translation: CASSQDGTGVWEKLFF.